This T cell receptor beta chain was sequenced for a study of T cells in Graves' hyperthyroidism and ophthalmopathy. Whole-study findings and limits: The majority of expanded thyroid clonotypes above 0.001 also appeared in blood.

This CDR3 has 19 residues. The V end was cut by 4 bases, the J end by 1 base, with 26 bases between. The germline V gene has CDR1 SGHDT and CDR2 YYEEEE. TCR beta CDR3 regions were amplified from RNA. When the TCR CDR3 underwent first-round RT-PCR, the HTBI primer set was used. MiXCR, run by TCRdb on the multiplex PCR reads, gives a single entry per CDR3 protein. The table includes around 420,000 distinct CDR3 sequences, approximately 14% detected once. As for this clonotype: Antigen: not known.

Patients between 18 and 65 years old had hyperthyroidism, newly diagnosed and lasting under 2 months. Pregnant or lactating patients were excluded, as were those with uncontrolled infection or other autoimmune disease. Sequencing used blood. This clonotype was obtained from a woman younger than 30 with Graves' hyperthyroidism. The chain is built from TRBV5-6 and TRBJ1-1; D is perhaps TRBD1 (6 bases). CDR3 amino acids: CASSEYWTEVYLQNTEAFF. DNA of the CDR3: TGTGCCAGCAGCGAATACTGGACAGAAGTCTATCTTCAGAACACTGAAGCTTTCTTT.